This entry lists 21 T cell receptor beta chains sequenced from one sample in a study of identical twins. TCRdb reprocessed the 5' RACE reads with MiXCR, giving one entry per CDR3 protein. The sample carries 600,000 to 800,000 distinct CDR3 sequences, around 20% recorded once. The same data also contributed to another study, on T cells expressing NK-cell markers.

Material for sequencing was PBMCs. The source of these receptors is a woman between 18 and 29 years old in good health.

This clonotype was seen only a few times. The J gene is TRBJ2-3, the V gene TRBV5-6; D gene unclear. The V gene's germline CDR1 is SGHDT and CDR2 YYEEEE. The length of the CDR3 is 17 residues. V dropped 1 base and J dropped 0 bases, with 15 bases sitting between them. This chain's CDR3 is CASSLSLVHPSTDTQYF. The CDR3 DNA is TGTGCCAGCAGCTTGTCGCTTGTCCACCCCAGCACAGATACGCAGTATTTT.

The sample holds many counts of this clonotype. The junction departs from germline at one end; a sequencing error may be responsible. The chain joins TRBV5-1 to TRBJ2-7; D gene unclear. The CDR3 consists of 11 residues. Per the germline V gene, CDR1 is SGHRS and CDR2 is YFSETQ. The CDR3 sequence is CASSLLGEQYF. CDR3 nucleotide sequence: TGTGCCAGCAGTTTGTTGGGCGAGCAGTACTTC.

This clonotype was detected only a few times. V gene TRBV3-1 combines with J gene TRBJ2-7; no definite D call. The CDR3 sequence is 14 residues long. Germline V gives CDR1 LGHDT, CDR2 YNNKEL (reference sequence). Trimming took off 5 bases at V and 0 bases at J, with 11 bases between the two ends. The CDR3 reads CASSWTLSSYEQYF. CDR3 DNA sequence: TGTGCCAGCAGCTGGACGTTAAGCTCCTACGAGCAGTACTTC.

The genes are TRBV5-6 and TRBJ1-1; TRBD1 might be the D (5 bases). V dropped 5 bases and J dropped 4 bases, with 15 bases sitting between them. This CDR3 has 14 residues. Germline values: CDR1 SGHDT, CDR2 YYEEEE. CDR3 loop: CASSFDSRGTEAFF. DNA for the CDR3: TGTGCCAGCAGTTTTGACTCGAGGGGCACTGAAGCTTTCTTT.

This chain links TRBV20-1 with TRBJ2-3; tentatively, D is TRBD1 or TRBD2 (5 bases each). Trimming pared 7 bases from V and 1 base from J, leaving 9 bases between. The CDR3 is made up of 12 amino acids. Germline V gives CDR1 DFQATT, CDR2 SNEGSKA (reference sequence). The CDR3 region has the DNA TGCAGTGTGGGGGTTGGCACAGATACGCAGTATTTT. Translating it yields CSVGVGTDTQYF.

The chain employs TRBV12-5 and TRBJ1-1, with D hard to call. The length of the CDR3 is 16 residues. Trimming pared 6 bases from V and 10 bases from J, leaving 27 bases between. In germline, CDR1 is LGHNT, CDR2 FRNRAP. The CDR3 spells CASGPLKDVWLRGAFF. CDR3 nucleotide sequence: TGTGCTAGTGGACCCCTCAAAGACGTGTGGTTACGAGGAGCTTTCTTT.

This clonotype has a handful of counts. The chain employs TRBV13 and TRBJ2-5, with a weak D call TRBD2 (7 bases). Germline lookup yields CDR1 PRHDT and CDR2 FYEKMQ (reference sequence). CDR3 size: 16 residues. The ends were cut back, 2 bases at V and 4 bases at J, with 17 bases in the middle. CDR3 sequence reads: CASSLHGGGLLETQYF. In nucleotides, the CDR3 is TGTGCCAGCAGCTTACACGGCGGGGGCCTCTTAGAGACCCAGTACTTC.

In this sample, this clonotype turned up a few times. The genes are TRBV29-1 and TRBJ2-5; TRBD1 agrees at 11 bases. This CDR3 region has 14 residues. Per germline, CDR1 SQVTM and CDR2 ANQGSEA. V lost 6 bases to trimming and J lost 5 bases; unmatched junction nucleotides: 8. CDR3 coding DNA: TGCAGCGTCGGGACAGGGGGTCGGATTGAGACCCAGTACTTC. It encodes CSVGTGGRIETQYF.

This clonotype appeared a few times. V is TRBV12-3 or TRBV12-4 and J is TRBJ2-7, with D possibly TRBD2 on 6 matching bases. Deletions cut 1 base from V and 2 bases from J, with 12 bases between. The CDR3 covers 15 residues. This chain's CDR3 is CASSLGHGGPYEQYF. CDR3 nucleotides: TGTGCCAGCAGTTTAGGGCACGGGGGACCCTACGAGCAGTACTTC.

This clonotype was detected only a few times. V and J are TRBV10-3 and TRBJ2-7; D perhaps matches TRBD1 (6 bases). CDR3 length equals 12 residues. CDR1 ENHRY and CDR2 SYGVKD come from the germline V gene. V was trimmed by 6 bases and J by 6 bases, leaving 12 bases between them. In nucleotides, the CDR3 is TGTGCCATCAGGAACAGGGTAGGCGAGCAGTACTTC. Protein sequence: CAIRNRVGEQYF.

The chain links TRBV30 to TRBJ2-1; 13 nucleotides align to TRBD2. In germline, CDR1 is GTSNPN, CDR2 SVGIG (reference sequence). The V gene end was trimmed by 3 bases and the J gene end by 6 bases; junction bases not matched to a gene: 5. There are 15 residues in the CDR3. CDR3 DNA: TGTGCCTGGAGCGAGGGACTAGCGGGGACCAATGAGCAGTTCTTC. This gives the protein CAWSEGLAGTNEQFF.

The rearrangement links TRBV9 to TRBJ1-2, with 7 positions matching TRBD1. CDR3 length: 12 residues. Germline V CDR1 and CDR2: SGDLS, YYNGEE. V lost 0 bases, J lost 7 bases, and 0 bases stayed unmatched. This chain's CDR3 is CASSVAGGGYTF. The CDR3, as DNA: TGTGCCAGCAGCGTAGCAGGGGGTGGCTACACCTTC.

There are a few counts of this clonotype. The chain combines TRBV12-3 or TRBV12-4 with TRBJ1-6; no clear D gene. The CDR3 has 15 residues. Trimming shortened V by 8 bases and J by 3 bases, and 14 bases separated the two germline ends. The chain's CDR3 is CASSYDGFYNSPLHF. For the CDR3, the DNA is TGTGCCAGCTCTTACGACGGGTTCTATAATTCACCCCTCCACTTT.

This chain connects TRBV20-1 to TRBJ2-1; the match to TRBD2 covers 8 bases. The germline V gene has CDR1 DFQATT and CDR2 SNEGSKA (reference sequence). V lost 6 bases, J lost 6 bases, and 7 bases stayed unmatched. The CDR3 runs 13 residues. The CDR3 nucleotides read TGCAGTGCACAAAGCGGGAGTATCAATGAGCAGTTCTTC. Its translation is CSAQSGSINEQFF.

This clonotype appeared a few times. The rearrangement links TRBV7-2 to TRBJ2-1; D may be TRBD2 (5 bases). V was trimmed by 5 bases and J by 3 bases, leaving 20 bases between them. Germline values: CDR1 SGHTA, CDR2 FQGNSA. This CDR3 has 17 residues. For the CDR3, the DNA is TGTGCCAGCAGCGTCCCCCACGAGTGGAGGAGCTACAATGAGCAGTTCTTC. Protein product: CASSVPHEWRSYNEQFF.

This rearrangement joins TRBV6-1 to TRBJ1-1; 7 bases are a match to TRBD1. V lost 5 bases to trimming and J lost 4 bases; unmatched junction nucleotides: 16. The CDR3 has 17 amino acids. From germline, CDR1 is MNHNS and CDR2 SASEGT. CDR3 DNA: TGTGCCAGCAGTCCCGGGACAGTTCGTGGCGGAGGCACTGAAGCTTTCTTT. Amino acid sequence: CASSPGTVRGGGTEAFF.

The chain combines TRBV4-3 with TRBJ2-3; TRBD1 is a possible D gene (5 bases). V was cut by 0 bases and J by 2 bases, with 9 bases left in between. Germline V gives CDR1 LGHNA, CDR2 YSLEER. This CDR3 is built from 15 residues. The DNA of the CDR3 is TGCGCCAGCAGCCAAGATCAGGGTCACACAGATACGCAGTATTTT. Translating it yields CASSQDQGHTDTQYF.

This clonotype was observed many times. The chain carries TRBV12-3 or TRBV12-4 and TRBJ2-1, with D maybe TRBD2 (6 bases). The CDR3 covers 14 residues. V was trimmed by 6 bases and J by 2 bases, leaving 11 bases between them. CDR3 in DNA: TGTGCCAGCAGCCATAGCGGTCCCTACAATGAGCAGTTCTTC. It specifies CASSHSGPYNEQFF.

The rearrangement uses TRBV30 and TRBJ1-1; no clear D gene. The V end lost 1 base, the J end lost 7 bases, and 13 bases lay between the germline ends. Germline-derived CDR1 and CDR2 are GTSNPN and SVGIG (reference sequence). CDR3 size: 13 residues. The CDR3 region is CAWSAIGADEAFF. CDR3 nucleotides: TGTGCCTGGAGTGCCATTGGTGCAGATGAAGCTTTCTTT.

This clonotype was counted many times. The rearrangement uses TRBV7-2 and TRBJ2-3; D unresolved. From germline, CDR1 is SGHTA and CDR2 FQGNSA. The CDR3 is 11 amino acids. V lost 8 bases and J 2 bases, leaving 5 bases between the germline ends. CDR3 in DNA: TGTGCCAGCCGGCTCACAGATACGCAGTATTTT. Translated, it gives CASRLTDTQYF. The full variable domain, completed using reference TRBV7-2 and TRBJ2-3, is GAGVSQSPSNKVTEKGKDVELRCDPISGHTALYWYRQSLGQGLEFLIYFQGNSAPDKSGLPSDRFSAERTGGSVSTLTIQRTQQEDSAVYLCASRLTDTQYFGPGTRLTVL.

The chain joins TRBV7-7 to TRBJ2-5; D is unresolved. Trimming cost V 1 base and J 4 bases, with 10 bases left between them. The germline gives CDR1 SSHAT, CDR2 FNYEAQ (reference sequence). The CDR3 is 14 residues long. The CDR3 sequence: CASSLVGRGETQYF. CDR3 nucleotide sequence: TGTGCCAGCAGCTTAGTAGGTAGAGGAGAGACCCAGTACTTC.